Within the sample, the clone carrying this T cell receptor (beta chain) is medium-sized (0.01 to 0.1%). The CDR3 extends over 14 amino acids. Deletions cut 4 bases from V and 4 bases from J, with 10 bases between. Germline lookup yields CDR1 LGHDT and CDR2 YNNKEL (reference sequence). The data stem from a study of blood T cell repertoires in COVID-19. Study overall: Both acute and convalescent COVID-19 samples were obtained from the United States, Italy and Spain. T cells, B-cell-depleted T cells, or PBMCs provided the cDNA or gDNA that served as material.

Authors' data handling: Reference gene primer amplification gave nucleated cell count estimates. Assay: immunoSEQ multiplex PCR; the TCRdb copy retains only in-frame clones and omits some. That table gives V, J and clone size, and the DNA gave D and trimming. The profile shows roughly 90,000 clones, 80% of them singletons. This clonotype originated in a woman between 65 and 79 years old with acute or convalescent COVID-19. Input material: peripheral blood. This chain connects TRBV3-1 (or the pseudogene TRBV3-2) to TRBJ1-4; D may be TRBD1 (5 bases). CDR3 region: CASSPTGVNEKLFF. CDR3 DNA sequence: TGTGCCAGCAGCCCCACGGGGGTTAATGAAAAACTGTTTTTT.